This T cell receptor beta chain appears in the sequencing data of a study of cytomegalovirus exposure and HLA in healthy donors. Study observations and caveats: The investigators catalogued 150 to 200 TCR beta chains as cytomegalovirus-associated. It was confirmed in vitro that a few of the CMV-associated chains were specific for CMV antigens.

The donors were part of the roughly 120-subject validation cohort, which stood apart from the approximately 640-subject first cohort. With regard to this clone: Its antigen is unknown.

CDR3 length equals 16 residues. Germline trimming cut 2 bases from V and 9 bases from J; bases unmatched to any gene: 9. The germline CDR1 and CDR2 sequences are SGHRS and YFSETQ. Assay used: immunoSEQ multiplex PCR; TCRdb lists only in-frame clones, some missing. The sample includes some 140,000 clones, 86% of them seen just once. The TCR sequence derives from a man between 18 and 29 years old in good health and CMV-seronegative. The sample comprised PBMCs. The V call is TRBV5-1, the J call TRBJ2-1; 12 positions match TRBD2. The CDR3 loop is CASSLGRTSGVGEQFF. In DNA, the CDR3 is TGCGCCAGCAGCTTAGGTAGGACTAGCGGGGTTGGTGAGCAGTTCTTC.